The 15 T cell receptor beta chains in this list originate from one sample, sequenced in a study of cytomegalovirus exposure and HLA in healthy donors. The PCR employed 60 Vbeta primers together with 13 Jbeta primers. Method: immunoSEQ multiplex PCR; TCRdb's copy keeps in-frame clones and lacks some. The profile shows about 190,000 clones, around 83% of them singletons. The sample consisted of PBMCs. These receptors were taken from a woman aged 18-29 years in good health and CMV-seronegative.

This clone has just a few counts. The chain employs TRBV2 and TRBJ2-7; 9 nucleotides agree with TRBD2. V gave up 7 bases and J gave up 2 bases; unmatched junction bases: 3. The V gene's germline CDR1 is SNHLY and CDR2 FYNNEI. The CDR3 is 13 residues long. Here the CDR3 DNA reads TGTGCCAGCACTAGCGGGACTCCCTACGAGCAGTACTTC. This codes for CASTSGTPYEQYF.

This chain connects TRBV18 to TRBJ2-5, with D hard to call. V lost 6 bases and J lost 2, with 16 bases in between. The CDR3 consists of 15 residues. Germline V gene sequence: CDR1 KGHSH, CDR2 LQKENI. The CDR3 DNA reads TGTGCCAGCTCCCCCCAGGCAGCCTTTCAAGAGACCCAGTACTTC. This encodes CASSPQAAFQETQYF.

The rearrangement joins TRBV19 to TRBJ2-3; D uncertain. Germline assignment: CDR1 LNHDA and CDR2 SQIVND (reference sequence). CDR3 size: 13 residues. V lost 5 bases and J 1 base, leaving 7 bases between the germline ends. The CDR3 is CASSSSRTDTQYF. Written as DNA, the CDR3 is TGTGCCAGTAGTTCAAGCCGCACAGATACGCAGTATTTT.

The CDR3 DNA is TGCGCCAGCAGCTTGGATGCGGGCGTGAACACTGAAGCTTTCTTT. Protein: CASSLDAGVNTEAFF. The chain uses TRBV5-1 and TRBJ1-1; D gene unclear. The germline V and J ends were trimmed by 0 bases and 0 bases, with 9 bases remaining between them. In germline, CDR1 is SGHRS, CDR2 YFSETQ. The CDR3 runs 15 residues.

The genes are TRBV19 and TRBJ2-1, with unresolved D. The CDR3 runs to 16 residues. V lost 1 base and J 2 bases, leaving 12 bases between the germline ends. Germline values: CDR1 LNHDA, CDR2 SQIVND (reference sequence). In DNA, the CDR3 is TGTGCCAGTAGTATAGTTGGGCGCCCGCCCTACAATGAGCAGTTCTTC. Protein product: CASSIVGRPPYNEQFF.

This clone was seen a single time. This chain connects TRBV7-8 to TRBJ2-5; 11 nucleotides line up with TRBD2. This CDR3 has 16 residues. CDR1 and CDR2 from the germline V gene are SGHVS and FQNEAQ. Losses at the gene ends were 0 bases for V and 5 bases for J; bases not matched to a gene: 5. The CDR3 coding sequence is TGTGCCAGCAGCTTAGCCGGGACTAGCGGAAGGGAGACCCAGTACTTC. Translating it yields CASSLAGTSGRETQYF. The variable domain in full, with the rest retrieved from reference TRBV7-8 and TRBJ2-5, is GAGVSQSPRYKVAKRGQDVALRCDPISGHVSLFWYQQALGQGPEFLTYFQNEAQLDKSGLPSDRFFAERPEGSVSTLKIQRTQQEDSAVYLCASSLAGTSGRETQYFGPGTRLLVL.

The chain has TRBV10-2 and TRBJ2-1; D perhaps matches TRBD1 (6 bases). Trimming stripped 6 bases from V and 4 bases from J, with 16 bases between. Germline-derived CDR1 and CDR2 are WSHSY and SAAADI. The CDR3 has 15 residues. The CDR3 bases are TGCGCCAGCAGCTACTCTGGACAGAAGTACAATGAGCAGTTCTTC. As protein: CASSYSGQKYNEQFF.

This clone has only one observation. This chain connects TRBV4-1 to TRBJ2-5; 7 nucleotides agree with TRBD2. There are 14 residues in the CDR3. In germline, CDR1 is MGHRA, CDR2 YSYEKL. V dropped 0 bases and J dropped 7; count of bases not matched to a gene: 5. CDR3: CASSQDQLARTQYF. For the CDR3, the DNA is TGCGCCAGCAGCCAAGACCAACTAGCGAGGACCCAGTACTTC.

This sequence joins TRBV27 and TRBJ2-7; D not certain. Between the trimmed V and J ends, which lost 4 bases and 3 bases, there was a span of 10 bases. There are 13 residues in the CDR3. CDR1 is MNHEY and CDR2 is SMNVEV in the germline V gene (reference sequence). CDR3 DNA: TGTGCCAGCAGTTCCATAGTTGGCTACGAGCAGTACTTC. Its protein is CASSSIVGYEQYF.

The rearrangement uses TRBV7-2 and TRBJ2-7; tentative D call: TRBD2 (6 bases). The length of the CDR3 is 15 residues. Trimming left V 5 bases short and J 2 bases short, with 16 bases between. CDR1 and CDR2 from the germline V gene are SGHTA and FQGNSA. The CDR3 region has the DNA TGTGCCAGCAGCCGGGACTTACCGCCTCCCTACGAGCAGTACTTC. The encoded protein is CASSRDLPPPYEQYF. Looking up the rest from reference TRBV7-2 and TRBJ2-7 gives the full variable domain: GAGVSQSPSNKVTEKGKDVELRCDPISGHTALYWYRQSLGQGLEFLIYFQGNSAPDKSGLPSDRFSAERTGGSVSTLTIQRTQQEDSAVYLCASSRDLPPPYEQYFGPGTRLTVT.

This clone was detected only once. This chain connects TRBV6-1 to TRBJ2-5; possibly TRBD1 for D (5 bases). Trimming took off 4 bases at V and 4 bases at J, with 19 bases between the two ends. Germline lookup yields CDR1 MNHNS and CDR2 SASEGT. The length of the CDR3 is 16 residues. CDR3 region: CASSGMQGNPPETQYF. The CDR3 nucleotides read TGTGCCAGCAGTGGAATGCAGGGAAACCCACCAGAGACCCAGTACTTC.

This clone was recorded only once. The CDR3 protein is CASSPQVYEQYF. CDR3 coding DNA: TGTGCCAGCAGTCCCCAGGTTTACGAGCAGTACTTC. The J gene is TRBJ2-7, the V gene TRBV6-1; D is uncertain. The CDR3 spans 12 residues. CDR1 is MNHNS, CDR2 SASEGT, per germline. V was cut by 5 bases and J by 4 bases, with 9 bases left in between.

The CDR3 here is CASSFILAESDEQFF. The CDR3 coding sequence is TGCGCCAGCAGCTTTATCCTAGCGGAAAGCGATGAGCAGTTCTTC. V is TRBV5-1 and J is TRBJ2-1, with 7 bases aligning to TRBD2. CDR1 is SGHRS, CDR2 YFSETQ, per germline. This CDR3 is built from 15 residues. Germline trimming cut 2 bases from V and 8 bases from J; bases unmatched to any gene: 10.

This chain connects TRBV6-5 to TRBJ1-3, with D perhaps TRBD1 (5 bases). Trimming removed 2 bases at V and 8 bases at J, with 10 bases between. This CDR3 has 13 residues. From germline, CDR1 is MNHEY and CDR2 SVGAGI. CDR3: CASSYRGKDTIYF. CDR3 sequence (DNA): TGTGCCAGCAGTTACCGGGGGAAGGACACCATATATTTT.

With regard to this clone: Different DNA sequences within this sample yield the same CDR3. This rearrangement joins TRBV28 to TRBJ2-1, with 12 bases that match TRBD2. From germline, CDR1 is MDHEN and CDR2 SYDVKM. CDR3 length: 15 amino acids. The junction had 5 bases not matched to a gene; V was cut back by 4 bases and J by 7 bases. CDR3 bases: TGTGCCAGCAGTTCGGGGACTAGCGGGTATAATGAGCAGTTCTTC. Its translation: CASSSGTSGYNEQFF.